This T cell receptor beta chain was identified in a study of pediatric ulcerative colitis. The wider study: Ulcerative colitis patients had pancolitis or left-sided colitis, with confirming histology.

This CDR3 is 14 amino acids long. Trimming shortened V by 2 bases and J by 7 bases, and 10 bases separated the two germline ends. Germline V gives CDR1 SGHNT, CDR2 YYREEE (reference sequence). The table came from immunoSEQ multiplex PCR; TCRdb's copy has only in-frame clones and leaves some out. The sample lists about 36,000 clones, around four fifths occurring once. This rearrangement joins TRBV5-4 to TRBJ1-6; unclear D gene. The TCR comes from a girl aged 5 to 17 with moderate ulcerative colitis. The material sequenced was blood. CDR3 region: CASSFEKMNSPLHF. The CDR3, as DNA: TGTGCCAGCAGCTTTGAGAAGATGAATTCACCCCTCCACTTT.